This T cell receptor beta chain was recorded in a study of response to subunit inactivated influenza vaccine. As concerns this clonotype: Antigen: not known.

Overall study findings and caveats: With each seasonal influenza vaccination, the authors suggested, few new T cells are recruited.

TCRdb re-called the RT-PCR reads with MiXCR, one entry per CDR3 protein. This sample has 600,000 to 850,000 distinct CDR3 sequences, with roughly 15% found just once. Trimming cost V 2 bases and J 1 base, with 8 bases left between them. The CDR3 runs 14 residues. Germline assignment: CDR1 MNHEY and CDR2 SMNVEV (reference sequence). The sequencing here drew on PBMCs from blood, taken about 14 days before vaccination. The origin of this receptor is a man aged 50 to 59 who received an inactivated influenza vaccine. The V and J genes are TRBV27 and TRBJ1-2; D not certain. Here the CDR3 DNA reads TGTGCCAGCAGTTTAAGTCGTTTTAACTATGGCTACACCTTC. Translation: CASSLSRFNYGYTF.